This is a list of T cell receptor beta chains from one sample in a study of blood T cell repertoires in COVID-19. Repertoires were generated with immunoSEQ multiplex PCR, while TCRdb's copy carries only in-frame clones and drops some. The sample carries under 250,000 clones, 80% to 90% recorded once. Sequencing was performed on PBMCs or T cells enriched from blood (not recorded which). All receptors derive from a woman aged 35 to 49 who had been exposed to COVID-19. CDR3s include the opening cysteine and the closing phenylalanine or tryptophan. D genes are given only for firm matches. Not every row has a clone size; where given, it reads once, few, many or a size class.

>TRBV28|TRBJ2-7|TRBD2|NA
CASRAMGTSYPYEQYF
TGTGCCAGCAGAGCAATGGGGACTAGCTACCCCTACGAGCAGTACTTC
>TRBV19|TRBJ1-5|NA|NA
CASKKRGAPNQPQHF
TGTGCCAGTAAGAAGCGCGGGGCGCCCAATCAGCCCCAGCATTTT
>TRBV28|TRBJ2-3|TRBD1|NA
CASSSWTGGTDTQYF
TGTGCCAGCAGTTCCTGGACAGGGGGCACAGATACGCAGTATTTT
>TRBV6-2/TRBV6-3|TRBJ2-1|TRBD2|NA
CASSRLAGVIQHEQFF
TGTGCCAGCAGTAGACTAGCGGGAGTAATACAGCATGAGCAGTTCTTC
>TRBV7-9|TRBJ1-5|TRBD1|NA
CASSLGGQGSGGPQHF
TGTGCCAGCAGCTTAGGGGGACAGGGCTCCGGGGGGCCCCAGCATTTT
>TRBV6-5|TRBJ1-6|TRBD1|once
CASRGTANSPLHF
TGTGCCAGCAGAGGGACAGCTAATTCACCCCTCCACTTT
>TRBV28|TRBJ1-2|NA|NA
CASSLEGRGYGYTF
TGTGCCAGCAGTTTGGAGGGACGCGGCTATGGCTACACCTTC
>TRBV7-9|TRBJ2-3|TRBD2|NA
CASSPGLVDPADTQYF
TGTGCCAGCAGCCCCGGACTAGTTGATCCGGCAGATACGCAGTATTTT
>TRBV5-1|TRBJ2-1|TRBD2|NA
CASSSRGGDSKNEQFF
TGCGCCAGCAGCTCGCGCGGGGGGGACTCTAAGAATGAGCAGTTCTTC
>TRBV5-4|TRBJ2-3|NA|NA
CASSQGGGMTDTQYF
TGTGCCAGCAGTCAAGGGGGGGGTATGACAGATACGCAGTATTTT
>TRBV19|TRBJ2-1|TRBD2|NA
CASSMGGPNEQFF
TGTGCCAGTAGTATGGGAGGGCCCAATGAGCAGTTCTTC
>TRBV28|TRBJ1-2|TRBD1|NA
CASSSSGTGGAGYTF
TGTGCCAGCAGCTCCTCCGGGACAGGGGGCGCTGGCTACACCTTC
>TRBV5-6|TRBJ2-4|TRBD1|NA
CASSPLGQENIQYF
TGTGCCAGCAGCCCATTGGGACAGGAAAACATTCAGTACTTC
>TRBV4-3|TRBJ2-3|TRBD2|few
CASSQDKAGDLPSTDTQYF
TGCGCCAGCAGCCAAGATAAAGCGGGGGACCTTCCTAGCACAGATACGCAGTATTTT
>TRBV7-3|TRBJ2-4|TRBD2|few
CASSPTGTSGRGIQYF
TGTGCCAGCAGCCCAACCGGGACTAGCGGGAGGGGCATTCAGTACTTC
>TRBV11-2|TRBJ1-4|TRBD1|few
CASSLLGAGGPNEKLFF
TGTGCCAGCAGCTTACTTGGGGCAGGGGGGCCTAATGAAAAACTGTTTTTT
>TRBV2|TRBJ1-4|TRBD1|few
CASRSQGARTEKLFF
TGTGCCAGCAGGAGTCAGGGGGCGCGAACTGAAAAACTGTTTTTT
>TRBV5-1|TRBJ1-2|TRBD1|NA
CASSLAGTANYGYTF
TGCGCCAGCAGCTTGGCCGGGACAGCCAACTATGGCTACACCTTC
>TRBV11-2|TRBJ2-3|TRBD2|NA
CASASGSTSDTQYF
TGTGCCAGCGCTAGCGGGAGTACTTCAGATACGCAGTATTTT
>TRBV30|TRBJ2-7|NA|NA
CAWSPQGYEQYF
TGTGCCTGGAGTCCCCAGGGATACGAGCAGTACTTC
>TRBV11-2|TRBJ1-4|NA|NA
CASSLAGEEKLFF
TGTGCCAGCAGCTTAGCCGGTGAAGAAAAACTGTTTTTT
>TRBV19|TRBJ2-2|NA|NA
CASNPVASTGELFF
TGTGCCAGTAACCCCGTAGCTAGCACCGGGGAGCTGTTTTTT
>TRBV6-5|TRBJ2-7|NA|NA
CASRAPVGGYEQYF
TGTGCCAGCAGGGCCCCGGTAGGAGGCTACGAGCAGTACTTC
>TRBV2|TRBJ1-2|NA|NA
CASSEGDAGGMGGYTF
TGTGCCAGCAGTGAAGGGGATGCGGGGGGCATGGGTGGCTACACCTTC
>TRBV29-1|TRBJ2-3|TRBD2|NA
CSVRTSDTQYF
TGCAGCGTGCGGACTAGCGACACGCAGTATTTT
>TRBV27|TRBJ1-1|NA|NA
CASSLSAGNTEAFF
TGTGCCAGCAGTTTATCGGCTGGGAACACTGAAGCTTTCTTT
>TRBV7-9|TRBJ2-7|TRBD1|NA
CASSDRDSNYEQYF
TGTGCCAGCAGCGATCGGGACAGCAACTACGAGCAGTACTTC
>TRBV7-2|TRBJ1-5|TRBD1|NA
CASRLGTGSNQPQHF
TGTGCCAGCAGACTCGGGACAGGGAGCAATCAGCCCCAGCATTTT